This section outlines one TCR beta chain sequence together with its context. In this CDR3 the conserved last residue, phenylalanine or tryptophan, is missing, so a read error is likely. These data are taken from a study of cytomegalovirus exposure and HLA in healthy donors. PCR amplification relied on 60 Vbeta primers (plus 13 Jbeta primers). Libraries were prepared by immunoSEQ multiplex PCR; TCRdb keeps only in-frame clonotypes and omits some of them. Among under 150,000 clones listed, roughly 79% were seen once. V was pared by 7 bases and J by 11 bases, with 16 bases of the junction left unmatched. The CDR3 length is 14 residues. CDR1 and CDR2 from the germline V gene are LNHDA and SQIVND (reference sequence).

The chain employs TRBV19 and TRBJ1-1; 7 nucleotides align to TRBD1. The sample comprised PBMCs. This TCR was recovered from a woman younger than 30 in good health and CMV-seronegative. This CDR3 is CASIGQAQAFGAFV. The DNA for the CDR3 is TGTGCCAGTATTGGACAGGCCCAGGCCTTTGGGGCTTTCGTT.